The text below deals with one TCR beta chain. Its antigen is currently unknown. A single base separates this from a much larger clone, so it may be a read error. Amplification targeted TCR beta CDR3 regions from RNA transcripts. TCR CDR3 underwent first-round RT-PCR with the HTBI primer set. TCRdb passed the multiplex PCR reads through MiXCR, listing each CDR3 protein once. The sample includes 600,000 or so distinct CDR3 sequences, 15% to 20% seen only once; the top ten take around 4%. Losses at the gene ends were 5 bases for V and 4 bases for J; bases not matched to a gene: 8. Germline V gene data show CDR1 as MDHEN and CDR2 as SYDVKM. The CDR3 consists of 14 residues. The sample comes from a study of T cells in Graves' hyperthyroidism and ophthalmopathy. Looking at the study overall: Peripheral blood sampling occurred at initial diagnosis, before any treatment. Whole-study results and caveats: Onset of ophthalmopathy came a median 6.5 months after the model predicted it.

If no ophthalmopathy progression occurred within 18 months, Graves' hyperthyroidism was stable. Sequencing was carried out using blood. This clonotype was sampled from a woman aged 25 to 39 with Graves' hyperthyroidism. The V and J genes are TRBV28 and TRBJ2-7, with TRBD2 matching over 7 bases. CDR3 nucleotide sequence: TGTGCCAGCAGTAGTGGGATGGGGGGGTACGAGCAGTACTTC. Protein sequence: CASSSGMGGYEQYF.